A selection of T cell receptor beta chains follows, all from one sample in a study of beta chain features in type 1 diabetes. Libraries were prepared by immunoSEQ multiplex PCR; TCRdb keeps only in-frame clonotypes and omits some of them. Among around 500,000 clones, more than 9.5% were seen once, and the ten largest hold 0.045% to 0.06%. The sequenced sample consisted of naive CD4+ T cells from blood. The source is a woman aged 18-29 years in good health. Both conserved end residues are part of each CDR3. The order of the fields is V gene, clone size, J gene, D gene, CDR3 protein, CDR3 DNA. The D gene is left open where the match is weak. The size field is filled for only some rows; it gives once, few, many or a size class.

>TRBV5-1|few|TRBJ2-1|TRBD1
CASNLDRGYNEQFF
TGCGCCAGCAACCTGGACAGGGGTTACAATGAGCAGTTCTTC
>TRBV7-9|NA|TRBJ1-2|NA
CASSFQAYGYTF
TGTGCCAGCAGCTTTCAGGCCTATGGCTACACCTTC
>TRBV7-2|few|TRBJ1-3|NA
CASSVGNGNTIYF
TGTGCCAGCAGCGTAGGGAATGGAAACACCATATATTTT
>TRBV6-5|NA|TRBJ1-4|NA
CASSYGEKLFF
TGTGCCAGCAGTTACGGTGAAAAACTGTTTTTT
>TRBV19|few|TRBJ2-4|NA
CASRFQGGIQYF
TGTGCCAGTAGGTTCCAGGGTGGCATTCAGTACTTC
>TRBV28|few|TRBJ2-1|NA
CASSSSSGYEQFF
TGTGCCAGCAGCTCGAGTTCGGGCTATGAGCAGTTCTTC
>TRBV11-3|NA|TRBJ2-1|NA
CASSLDLLGDYNEQFF
TGTGCCAGCAGCTTAGATCTACTAGGGGACTACAATGAGCAGTTCTTC
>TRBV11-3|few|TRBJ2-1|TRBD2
CASSFLAGNNEQFF
TGTGCCAGCAGCTTTCTAGCGGGTAACAATGAGCAGTTCTTC
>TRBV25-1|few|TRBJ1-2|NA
CASSEYNPVRGYTF
TGTGCCAGCAGTGAATATAACCCCGTCCGTGGCTACACCTTC
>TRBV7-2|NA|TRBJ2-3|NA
CASSLSWAASTDTQYF
TGTGCCAGCAGCTTATCTTGGGCAGCTAGCACAGATACGCAGTATTTT
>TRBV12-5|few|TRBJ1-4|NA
CASGLASLGRTREKLFF
TGTGCTAGTGGTTTGGCCTCACTAGGCCGAACAAGGGAAAAACTGTTTTTT
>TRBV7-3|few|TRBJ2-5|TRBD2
CASSLGISGGPEETQYF
TGTGCCAGCAGCTTAGGAATTAGCGGGGGCCCCGAAGAGACCCAGTACTTC
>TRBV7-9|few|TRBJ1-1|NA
CASSFVGGIEAFF
TGTGCCAGCAGCTTTGTTGGCGGGATTGAAGCTTTCTTT
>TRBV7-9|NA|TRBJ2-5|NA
CASRTTSGETQYF
TGTGCCAGCAGAACAACCTCAGGGGAGACCCAGTACTTC
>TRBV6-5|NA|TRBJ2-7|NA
CASNIEAGSEQYF
TGTGCCAGCAATATAGAGGCGGGGAGCGAGCAGTACTTC
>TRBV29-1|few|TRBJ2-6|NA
CSFRMTGANVLTF
TGCAGCTTTCGTATGACTGGGGCCAACGTCCTGACTTTC
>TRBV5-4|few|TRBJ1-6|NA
CASSLDTNSPLHF
TGTGCCAGCAGCTTGGACACGAATTCACCCCTCCACTTT
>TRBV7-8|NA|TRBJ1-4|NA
CASSGGRGRLNEKLFF
TGTGCCAGCAGCGGAGGGAGGGGCCGCCTAAATGAAAAACTGTTTTTT
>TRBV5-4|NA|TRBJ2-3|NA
CASSLLARTDTQYF
TGTGCCAGCAGCTTGTTAGCCAGGACAGATACGCAGTATTTT
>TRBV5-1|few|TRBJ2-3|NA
CASSLEGWGTDTQYF
TGCGCCAGCAGCTTAGAAGGGTGGGGCACAGATACGCAGTATTTT
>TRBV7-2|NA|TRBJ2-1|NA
CASSQGGDEQFF
TGTGCCAGCAGCCAGGGAGGCGATGAGCAGTTCTTC
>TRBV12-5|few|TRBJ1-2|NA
CASNRDTYGYTF
TGTGCCAGTAACCGGGACACCTATGGCTACACCTTC
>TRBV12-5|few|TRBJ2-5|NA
CASGGGHTYQETQYF
TGTGCTAGTGGGGGGGGACATACGTACCAAGAGACCCAGTACTTC
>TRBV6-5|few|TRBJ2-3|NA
CASSYQALSTDTQYF
TGTGCCAGCAGTTACCAGGCCCTTAGCACAGATACGCAGTATTTT
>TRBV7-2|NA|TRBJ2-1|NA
CASSLAGGNYNEQFF
TGTGCCAGCAGCTTAGCGGGAGGTAACTACAATGAGCAGTTCTTC
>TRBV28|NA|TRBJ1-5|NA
CASFDNNQPQHF
TGTGCCAGCTTTGACAACAATCAGCCCCAGCATTTT
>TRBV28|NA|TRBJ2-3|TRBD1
CASRRRPTGWTDTQYF
TGTGCCAGCAGGAGGCGTCCGACAGGGTGGACAGATACGCAGTATTTT
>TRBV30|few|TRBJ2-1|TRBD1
CAWSSHRGHWGQFF
TGTGCCTGGAGTTCACACAGGGGGCACTGGGGGCAGTTCTTC
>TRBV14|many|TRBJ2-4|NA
CASSRQGGGNIQYF
TGTGCCAGCAGCCGCCAGGGTGGTGGAAACATTCAGTACTTC
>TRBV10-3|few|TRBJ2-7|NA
CAISRVTVSYEQYF
TGTGCCATCAGTCGGGTGACAGTCTCCTACGAGCAGTACTTC
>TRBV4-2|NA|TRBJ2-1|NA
CASSHKLGFDEQFF
TGTGCCAGCAGCCATAAACTAGGTTTCGATGAGCAGTTCTTC
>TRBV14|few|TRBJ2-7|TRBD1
CASSPAPGQGSLYEQYF
TGTGCCAGCAGTCCTGCGCCTGGACAGGGGAGCTTGTACGAGCAGTACTTC
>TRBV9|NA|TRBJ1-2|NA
CASSVRNRDGYTF
TGTGCCAGCAGCGTTAGGAACAGGGATGGCTACACCTTC
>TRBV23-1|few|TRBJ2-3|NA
CASSQWGRGDSTDTQYF
TGCGCCAGCAGTCAATGGGGGCGAGGTGACAGCACAGATACGCAGTATTTT
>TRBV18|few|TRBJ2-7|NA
CASSTELGYEQYF
TGTGCCAGCTCAACCGAGTTAGGCTACGAGCAGTACTTC
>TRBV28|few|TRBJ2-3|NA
CASSLLVRQSTDTQYF
TGTGCCAGCAGTTTACTCGTGCGACAGAGCACAGATACGCAGTATTTT
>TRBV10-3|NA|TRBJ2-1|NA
CAITGSSYNEQFF
TGTGCCATCACAGGTAGCTCCTACAATGAGCAGTTCTTC
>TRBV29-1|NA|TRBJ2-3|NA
CSVDAGTDTQYF
TGCAGCGTTGATGCGGGCACAGATACGCAGTATTTT